Following are 15 T cell receptor beta chains from one sample sequenced in a study of cytomegalovirus exposure and HLA in healthy donors. The PCR made use of 60 Vbeta and 13 Jbeta primers. Generated by immunoSEQ multiplex PCR, the TCRdb table keeps only in-frame clones and is missing some. This repertoire shows 100,000 or so clones, 55% to 65% found once; its top ten account for less than 4.5%. The sequenced material came from PBMCs. Receptors were obtained from a man under 40 in good health and CMV-seropositive.

The rearrangement joins TRBV19 to TRBJ1-2, with D possibly matching TRBD1 (5 bases). The CDR3 has 13 residues. V lost 8 bases, J lost 4 bases, and 14 bases lay in between. The germline CDR1 and CDR2 sequences are LNHDA and SQIVND (reference sequence). CDR3 protein: CASHTGDGYGYTF. CDR3 sequence (DNA): TGTGCCAGTCATACGGGGGATGGCTATGGCTACACCTTC.

This chain uses TRBV11-2 with TRBJ2-7; 9 bases fit TRBD1. The CDR3 extends over 12 amino acids. Germline CDR1 and CDR2: SGHAT and FQNNGV. After removal of 8 bases from V and 5 bases from J, the junction contained 4 bases not matched to a gene. The DNA of the CDR3 is TGTGCCAGCTCCACAGGGGGCGACGAGCAGTACTTC. Translating it yields CASSTGGDEQYF.

This clone has only a few counts. The rearrangement links TRBV5-6 to TRBJ2-3; 8 bases align to TRBD2. V shed 4 bases, J shed 5 bases, and the junction held 6 bases outside the gene matches. Germline V lookup: CDR1 SGHDT, CDR2 YYEEEE. The CDR3 spans 14 residues. The CDR3 region is CASSTGGWGDTQYF. CDR3 sequence (DNA): TGTGCCAGCAGCACGGGGGGGTGGGGAGATACGCAGTATTTT.

V and J are TRBV30 and TRBJ2-3; a possible D gene is TRBD2 (5 bases). Trimming took off 4 bases at V and 0 bases at J, with 8 bases between the two ends. Germline V gene data show CDR1 as GTSNPN and CDR2 as SVGIG (reference sequence). This CDR3 region has 13 residues. CDR3 DNA sequence: TGTGCCTGGAATCGGGGAAGCACAGATACGCAGTATTTT. This codes for CAWNRGSTDTQYF.

Only one count was recorded for this clone. The chain recombines TRBV7-9 with TRBJ2-2, with TRBD1 as a possible D gene (5 bases). There are 14 residues in the CDR3. Germline V gene sequence: CDR1 SEHNR, CDR2 FQNEAQ (reference sequence). Trimming removed 10 bases from V and 4 bases from J, with 16 bases in between. CDR3 in DNA: TGTGCCACCCCCCGACAGTTATCCACCGGGGAGCTGTTTTTT. As protein: CATPRQLSTGELFF.

This clone has more than one count but fewer than ten. The V call is TRBV9, the J call TRBJ2-1; the match to TRBD2 covers 7 bases. After removal of 2 bases from V and 0 bases from J, the junction contained 5 bases not matched to a gene. Germline CDR1 is SGDLS and CDR2 is YYNGEE. This CDR3 has 16 residues. The CDR3 DNA follows: TGTGCCAGCAGCGTTGGAAGCGGGGCCTCCTACAATGAGCAGTTCTTC. This codes for CASSVGSGASYNEQFF.

The rearrangement joins TRBV6-5 to TRBJ1-1, with D uncertain. Germline V gene data show CDR1 as MNHEY and CDR2 as SVGAGI. This CDR3 is 15 amino acids long. Deletions cut 2 bases from V and 0 bases from J, with 10 bases between. The CDR3 sequence: CASSYGAGMNTEAFF. The CDR3 DNA reads TGTGCCAGCAGTTACGGCGCGGGGATGAACACTGAAGCTTTCTTT.

The CDR3 protein is CASSRGVNTEAFF. CDR3 nucleotides: TGTGCCAGCAGTAGAGGAGTGAACACTGAAGCTTTCTTT. The chain employs TRBV28 and TRBJ1-1; unclear D gene. This CDR3 has 13 residues. V was trimmed by 5 bases and J by 0 bases, leaving 7 bases between them. Germline V gene sequence: CDR1 MDHEN, CDR2 SYDVKM.

The V gene is TRBV29-1, the J gene TRBJ1-3; D unclear. In germline, CDR1 is SQVTM, CDR2 ANQGSEA. Trimming cost V 6 bases and J 3 bases, with 9 bases left between them. The length of the CDR3 is 12 residues. The CDR3: CSVEGNGNTIYF. The CDR3 DNA sequence: TGCAGCGTCGAGGGCAATGGAAACACCATATATTTT.

This chain joins TRBV10-3 and TRBJ2-7; 7 bases are a match to TRBD2. V lost 1 base and J lost 2; bases outside the gene matches: 2. Germline CDR1 is ENHRY and CDR2 is SYGVKD. CDR3 length: 14 residues. CDR3 coding DNA: TGTGCCATCAGTGAGTTGGGGACTACCTACGAGCAGTACTTC. Protein sequence: CAISELGTTYEQYF.

This clone appeared a few times. The genes are TRBV14 and TRBJ1-1, with TRBD1 as a possible D gene (5 bases). Per the germline V gene, CDR1 is SGHDN and CDR2 is FVKESK. The CDR3 runs to 18 residues. Trimming stripped 0 bases from V and 1 base from J, with 18 bases between. The CDR3 coding sequence is TGTGCCAGCAGCCAAGATCCCCTACCGGGACTCACGAACACTGAAGCTTTCTTT. It translates to CASSQDPLPGLTNTEAFF.

This chain connects TRBV4-1 to TRBJ1-4, with D tentatively TRBD1 (5 bases). This CDR3 spans 16 amino acids. Trimming shortened V by 8 bases and J by 3 bases, and 19 bases separated the two germline ends. Germline assignment: CDR1 MGHRA and CDR2 YSYEKL. The CDR3, as DNA: TGCGCCAGCTCGTTTCCGGGCCAGGGCTCTAATGAAAAACTGTTTTTT. It encodes CASSFPGQGSNEKLFF.

Of note for this clone: Distinct nucleotide sequences in the sample also encode this CDR3. The rearrangement uses TRBV4-1 and TRBJ1-2; possibly TRBD1 for D (5 bases). The CDR3 is 13 residues long. Per germline, CDR1 MGHRA and CDR2 YSYEKL. Trimming left V 1 base short and J 2 bases short, with 5 bases between. The CDR3 coding sequence is TGCGCCAGCAGCCAAGGACAGAACTATGGCTACACCTTC. Its protein is CASSQGQNYGYTF.

Only one count was recorded for this clone. The gene calls are TRBV11-1 and TRBJ1-3; no reliable D call. This CDR3 is built from 14 residues. The germline V and J ends were trimmed by 6 bases and 1 base, with 10 bases remaining between them. Germline loops: CDR1 SGHAT, CDR2 FQDESV (reference sequence). Here the CDR3 reads CASSVRGSGNTIYF. The CDR3 DNA is TGTGCCAGCAGTGTACGGGGTTCTGGAAACACCATATATTTT. Combining the CDR3 with reference TRBV11-1 and TRBJ1-3 gives the whole variable domain EAEVAQSPRYKITEKSQAVAFWCDPISGHATLYWYRQILGQGPELLVQFQDESVVDDSQLPKDRFSAERLKGVDSTLKIQPAELGDSAMYLCASSVRGSGNTIYFGEGSWLTVV.

CDR3 DNA: TGCAGTCTAAACAGGGGACAGACCCAGTACTTC. It is translated as CSLNRGQTQYF. The V call is TRBV20-1, the J call TRBJ2-5; TRBD1 matches 7 bases. This CDR3 comprises 11 residues. The germline V gene encodes CDR1 DFQATT and CDR2 SNEGSKA (reference sequence). Trimming at V came to 8 bases and at J to 6 bases, leaving 6 bases not matched to a gene.